This T cell receptor (beta chain) was retrieved from a study of blood T cell repertoires in COVID-19. Study as a whole: PBMCs, B-cell-depleted T cells, or T cells were the source of the cDNA or gDNA that made up the material.

The germline V gene has CDR1 SGDLS and CDR2 YYNGEE. After removal of 2 bases from V and 4 bases from J, the junction contained 7 bases not matched to a gene. The CDR3 contains 15 residues. Original data processing: Amplification from reference gene primers served as the basis for estimated nucleated cell counts. Using immunoSEQ multiplex PCR, the repertoire was profiled, and TCRdb retains in-frame clones only, with some absent. V, J and clone size are those of that table, while D and trimming were read from the DNA. The repertoire holds around 47,000 clones, with 88% as singletons. This chain joins TRBV9 and TRBJ2-5, with TRBD1 matching over 8 bases. The specimen was peripheral blood. This TCR was sampled from a man aged 50-59 years with active COVID-19. The chain's CDR3 is CASSVRQGLAETQYF. CDR3 nucleotide sequence: TGTGCCAGCAGCGTCAGACAGGGGTTGGCAGAGACCCAGTACTTC.